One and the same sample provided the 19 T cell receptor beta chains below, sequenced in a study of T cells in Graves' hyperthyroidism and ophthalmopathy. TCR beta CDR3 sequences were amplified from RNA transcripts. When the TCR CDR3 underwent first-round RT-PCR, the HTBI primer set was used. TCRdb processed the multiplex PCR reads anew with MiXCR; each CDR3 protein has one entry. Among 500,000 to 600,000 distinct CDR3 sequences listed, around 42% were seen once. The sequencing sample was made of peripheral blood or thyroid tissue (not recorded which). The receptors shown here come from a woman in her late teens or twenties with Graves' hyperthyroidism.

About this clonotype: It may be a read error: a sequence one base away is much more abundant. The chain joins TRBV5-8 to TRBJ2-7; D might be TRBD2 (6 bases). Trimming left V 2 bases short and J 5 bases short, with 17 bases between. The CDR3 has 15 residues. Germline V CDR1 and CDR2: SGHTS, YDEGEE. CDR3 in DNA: TGTGCCAGCAGCTTTGCGGGACTCGACGGGAACGAGCAGTACTTC. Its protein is CASSFAGLDGNEQYF.

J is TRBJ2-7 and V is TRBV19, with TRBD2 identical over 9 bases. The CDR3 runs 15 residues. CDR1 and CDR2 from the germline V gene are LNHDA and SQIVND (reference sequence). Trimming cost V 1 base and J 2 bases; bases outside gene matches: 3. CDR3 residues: CASSIAIAGAYEQYF. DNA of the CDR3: TGTGCCAGTAGTATAGCGATAGCGGGGGCCTACGAGCAGTACTTC.

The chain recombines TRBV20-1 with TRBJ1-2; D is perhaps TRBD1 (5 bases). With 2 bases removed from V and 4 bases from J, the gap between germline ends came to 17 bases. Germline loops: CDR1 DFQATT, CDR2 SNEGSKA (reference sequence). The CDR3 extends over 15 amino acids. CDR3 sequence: CSARNALGRGYGYTF. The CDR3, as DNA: TGCAGTGCTAGAAATGCACTGGGGCGGGGCTATGGCTACACCTTC.

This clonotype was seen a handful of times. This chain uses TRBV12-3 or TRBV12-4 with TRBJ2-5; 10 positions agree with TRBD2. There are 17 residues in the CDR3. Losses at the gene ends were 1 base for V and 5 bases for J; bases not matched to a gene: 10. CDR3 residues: CASSLGLAGWFGETQYF. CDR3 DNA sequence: TGTGCCAGCAGTTTAGGACTAGCGGGCTGGTTCGGGGAGACCCAGTACTTC.

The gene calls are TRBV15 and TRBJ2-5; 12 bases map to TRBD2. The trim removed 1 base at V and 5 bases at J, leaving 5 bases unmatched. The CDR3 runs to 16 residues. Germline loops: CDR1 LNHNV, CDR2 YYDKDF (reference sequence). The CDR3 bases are TGTGCCACCAGCAGAGCCAGGACTAGCGGGACTGAGACCCAGTACTTC. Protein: CATSRARTSGTETQYF.

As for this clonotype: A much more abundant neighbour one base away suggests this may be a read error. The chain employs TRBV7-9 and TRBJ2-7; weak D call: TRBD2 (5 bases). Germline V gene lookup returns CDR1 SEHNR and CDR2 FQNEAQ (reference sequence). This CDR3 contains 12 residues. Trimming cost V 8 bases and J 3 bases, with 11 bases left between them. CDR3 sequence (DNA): TGTGCCAGCGCAACGGGGTTCTACGAGCAGTACTTC. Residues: CASATGFYEQYF.

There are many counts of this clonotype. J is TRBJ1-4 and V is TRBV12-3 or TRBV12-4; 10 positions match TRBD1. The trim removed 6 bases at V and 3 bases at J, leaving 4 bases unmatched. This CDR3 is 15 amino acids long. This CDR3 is CASRPDRGANEKLFF. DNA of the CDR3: TGTGCCAGCAGGCCGGACAGGGGGGCTAATGAAAAACTGTTTTTT.

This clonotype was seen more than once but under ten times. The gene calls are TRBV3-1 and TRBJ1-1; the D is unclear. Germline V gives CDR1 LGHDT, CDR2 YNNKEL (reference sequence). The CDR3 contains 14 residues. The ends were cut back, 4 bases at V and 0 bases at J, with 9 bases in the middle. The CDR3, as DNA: TGTGCCAGCAGCCGGAGACAAATGAACACTGAAGCTTTCTTT. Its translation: CASSRRQMNTEAFF.

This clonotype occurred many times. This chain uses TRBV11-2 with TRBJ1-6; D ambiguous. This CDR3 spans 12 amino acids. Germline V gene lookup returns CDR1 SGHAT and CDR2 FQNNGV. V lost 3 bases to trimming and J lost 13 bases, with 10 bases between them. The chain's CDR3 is CASSFSLGPLHF. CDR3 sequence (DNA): TGTGCCAGCAGCTTCTCCCTCGGGCCCCTCCACTTT.

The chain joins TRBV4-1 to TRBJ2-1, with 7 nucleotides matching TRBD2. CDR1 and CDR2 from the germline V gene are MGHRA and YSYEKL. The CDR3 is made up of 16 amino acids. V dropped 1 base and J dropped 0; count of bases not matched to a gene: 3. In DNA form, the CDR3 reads TGCGCCAGCAGCCAAGCTAGCGGAAACTCCTACAATGAGCAGTTCTTC. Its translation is CASSQASGNSYNEQFF.

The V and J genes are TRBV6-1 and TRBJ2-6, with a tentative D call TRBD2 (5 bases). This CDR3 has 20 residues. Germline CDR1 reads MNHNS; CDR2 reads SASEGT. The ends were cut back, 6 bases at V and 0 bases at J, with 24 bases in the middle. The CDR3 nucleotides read TGTGCCAGCAGGCCCGATTTGATGCGGGTAGGCTACTCTGGGGCCAACGTCCTGACTTTC. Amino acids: CASRPDLMRVGYSGANVLTF.

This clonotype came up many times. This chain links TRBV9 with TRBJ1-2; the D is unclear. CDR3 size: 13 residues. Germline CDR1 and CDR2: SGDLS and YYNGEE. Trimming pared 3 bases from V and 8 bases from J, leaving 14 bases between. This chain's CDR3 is CASSALSDGGYTF. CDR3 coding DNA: TGTGCCAGCAGCGCCCTTTCAGATGGGGGCTACACCTTC.

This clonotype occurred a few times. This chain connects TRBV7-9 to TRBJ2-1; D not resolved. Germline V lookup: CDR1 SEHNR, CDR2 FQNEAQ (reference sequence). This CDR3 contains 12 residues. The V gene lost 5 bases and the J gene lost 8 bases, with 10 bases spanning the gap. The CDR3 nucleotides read TGTGCCAGCAGCCCCATTACCTATGAGCAGTTCTTC. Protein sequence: CASSPITYEQFF.

CDR3 sequence (DNA): TGCGCCAGCAGCTGGGATATACAGGGTGCCGGGGAGCTGTTTTTT. Protein product: CASSWDIQGAGELFF. This sequence joins TRBV5-1 and TRBJ2-2; D is possibly TRBD1 (6 bases). The CDR3 loop spans 15 amino acids. Germline V gene data show CDR1 as SGHRS and CDR2 as YFSETQ. Trimming removed 3 bases from V and 6 bases from J, with 15 bases in between.

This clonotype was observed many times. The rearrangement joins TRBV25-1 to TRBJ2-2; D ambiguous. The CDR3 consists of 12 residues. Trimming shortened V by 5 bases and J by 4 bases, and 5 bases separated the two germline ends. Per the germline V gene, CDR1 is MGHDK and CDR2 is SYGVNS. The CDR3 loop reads CASSISTGELFF. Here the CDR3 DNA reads TGTGCCAGCAGTATCAGCACCGGGGAGCTGTTTTTT.

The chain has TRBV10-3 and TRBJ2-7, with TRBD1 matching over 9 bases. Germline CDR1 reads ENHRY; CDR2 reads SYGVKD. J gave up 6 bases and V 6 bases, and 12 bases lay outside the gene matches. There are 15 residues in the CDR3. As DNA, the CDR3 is TGTGCCATCAGCCAAGGGACAGGGTTTATGCGCGAGCAGTACTTC. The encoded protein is CAISQGTGFMREQYF.

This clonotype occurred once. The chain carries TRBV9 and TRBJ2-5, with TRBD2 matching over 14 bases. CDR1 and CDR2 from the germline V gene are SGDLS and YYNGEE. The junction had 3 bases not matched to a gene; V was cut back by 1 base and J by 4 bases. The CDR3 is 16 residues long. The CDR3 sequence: CASSVQGLAGAETQYF. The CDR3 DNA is TGTGCCAGCAGCGTACAGGGACTAGCGGGAGCAGAGACCCAGTACTTC.

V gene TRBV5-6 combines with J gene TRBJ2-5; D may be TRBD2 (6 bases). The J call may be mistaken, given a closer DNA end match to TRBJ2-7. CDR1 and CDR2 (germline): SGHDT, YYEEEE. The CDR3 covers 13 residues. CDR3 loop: CASRPWEVVEQYF. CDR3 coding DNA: TGTGCCAGCAGGCCGTGGGAGGTGGTCGAGCAGTACTTC.

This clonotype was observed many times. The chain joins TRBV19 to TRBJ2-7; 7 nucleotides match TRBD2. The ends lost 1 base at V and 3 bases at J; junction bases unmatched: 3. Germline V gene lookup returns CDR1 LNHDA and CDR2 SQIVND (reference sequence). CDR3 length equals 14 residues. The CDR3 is CASSIVGGVYEQYF. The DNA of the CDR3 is TGTGCCAGTAGTATAGTTGGGGGGGTCTACGAGCAGTACTTC.